This T cell receptor (beta chain) was sequenced during a study of sequential checkpoint blockade in melanoma. Study context: Patients were randomized 1:1 to nivolumab-then-ipilimumab or ipilimumab-then-nivolumab first-line.

Treatment reported: randomized to nivolumab then ipilimumab (arm A) or the reverse (arm B). From thawed PBMCs, live CD3+CD8+ cells negative for CD19 and CD56 were sorted. This clone showed up just once. At the DNA level, this CDR3 is encoded by other sequences in the same sample as well. Repertoires were generated with immunoSEQ multiplex PCR, while TCRdb's copy carries only in-frame clones and drops some. This sample has roughly 9,300 clones, with roughly 75% found just once. V lost 5 bases and J lost 5; bases outside the gene matches: 1. The CDR3 runs 12 residues. Germline lookup yields CDR1 MNHEY and CDR2 SMNVEV (reference sequence).

The chain employs TRBV27 and TRBJ2-3; 7 nucleotides agree with TRBD2. The sequences come from CD8+ T cells sorted from blood (inferred from file names), collected from a patient given nivolumab and ipilimumab in sequence. The TCR comes from a human donor with melanoma. CDR3 in amino acids: CASSPGGDTQYF. CDR3 nucleotide sequence: TGTGCCAGCAGTCCGGGGGGAGATACGCAGTATTTT.